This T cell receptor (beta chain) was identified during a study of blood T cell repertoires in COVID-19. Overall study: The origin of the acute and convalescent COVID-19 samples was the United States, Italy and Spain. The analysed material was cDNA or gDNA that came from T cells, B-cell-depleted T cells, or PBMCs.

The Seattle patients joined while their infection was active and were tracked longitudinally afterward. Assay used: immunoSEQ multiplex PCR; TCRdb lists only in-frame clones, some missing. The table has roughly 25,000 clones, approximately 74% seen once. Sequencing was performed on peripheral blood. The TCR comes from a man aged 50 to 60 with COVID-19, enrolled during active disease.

The CDR3 here is CASKGQSSYNSPLHF. The CDR3 nucleotides read TGTGCCAGTAAGGGACAGAGCTCCTATAATTCACCCCTCCACTTT. The rearrangement links TRBV19 to TRBJ1-6; 7 bases agree with TRBD1. This CDR3 comprises 15 residues. The germline CDR1 and CDR2 sequences are LNHDA and SQIVND (reference sequence). With 7 bases clipped from V and 0 bases from J, the junction kept 3 bases outside the gene matches.